This T cell receptor (beta chain) is drawn from a study of T cells in Graves' hyperthyroidism and ophthalmopathy. PBMCs were sourced from roughly 9.1 ml fresh peripheral blood. There were TCR beta CDR3 regions amplified from RNA transcripts. An initial round of RT-PCR targeting the TCR CDR3 relied on the HTBI primer set. TCRdb re-analysed the multiplex PCR reads in MiXCR, keeping a single row per CDR3 protein. The table lists about 400,000 distinct CDR3 sequences, approximately 13% of them singletons. This CDR3 comprises 13 residues. V dropped 4 bases and J dropped 9 bases, with 13 bases sitting between them. The germline CDR1 and CDR2 sequences are SGHTA and FQGTGA. In this sample, this clonotype turned up many times.

This receptor was identified in a young woman with Graves' hyperthyroidism. The sequenced sample consisted of blood. V and J are TRBV7-3 and TRBJ2-1; TRBD2 might be the D (7 bases). CDR3 DNA: TGTGCCAGCAGCTCCGAGGGGGGGGGTGAGCAGTTCTTC. This sequence encodes CASSSEGGGEQFF.